This T cell receptor beta chain was identified during a study of blood T cell repertoires in COVID-19. In the study overall: Samples taken during acute and convalescent COVID-19 were collected in the United States, Italy and Spain. T cells, B-cell-depleted T cells, or PBMCs supplied cDNA or gDNA.

Methods used by the authors: The authors estimated nucleated cell counts from reference gene primer amplification. Sequencing used immunoSEQ multiplex PCR; TCRdb keeps in-frame clones, though not all of them. That table supplies the V and J calls and clone size; D and trimming were determined from the DNA. Among about 190,000 clones listed, about 88% were seen once. The receptor was derived from a woman aged 40-49 years in a cohort exposed to, infected with or recovered from COVID-19 (not recorded which). Material: PBMCs or T cells enriched from blood (not recorded which).

CDR3 DNA sequence: TGTGCCAGCAGATTTGACAGGGGGCCTGGCTACACCTTC. The encoded protein is CASRFDRGPGYTF. The rearrangement links TRBV28 to TRBJ1-2, with TRBD1 matching over 10 bases. The length of the CDR3 is 13 residues. CDR1 MDHEN and CDR2 SYDVKM come from the germline V gene. Trimming took 6 bases from V and 7 from J; bases not matched to a gene: 5.